This T cell receptor beta chain was captured by sequencing in a study of CD8 T cells in Susac syndrome. The RNA, about 0.45 to 1 ug, was put through reverse transcription using random hexamers. Amplification of TCR beta CDR3 across 54 Vbeta and 13 Jbeta was performed with immunoSEQ multiplex PCR. TCRdb re-called the immunoSEQ multiplex PCR reads through MiXCR, storing one row per CDR3 protein. The sample holds about 150,000 distinct CDR3 sequences, roughly 95% seen once. J was trimmed by 3 bases and V by 7 bases; bases with no gene match: 16. Germline V gives CDR1 PRHDT, CDR2 FYEKMQ (reference sequence). This CDR3 has 17 amino acids. Sequencing of TCR beta drew on CD8+ and CD4+ T cells from blood.

The sequence was obtained from a human donor with multiple sclerosis. The V call is TRBV13, the J call TRBJ2-3, with 7 positions matching TRBD1. Sequences were obtained from CD8+ T cells from PBMCs. CDR3 region: CASTEEYRRGPTDTQYF. The CDR3 DNA reads TGTGCCAGCACCGAGGAATATCGAAGGGGGCCAACAGATACGCAGTATTTT.